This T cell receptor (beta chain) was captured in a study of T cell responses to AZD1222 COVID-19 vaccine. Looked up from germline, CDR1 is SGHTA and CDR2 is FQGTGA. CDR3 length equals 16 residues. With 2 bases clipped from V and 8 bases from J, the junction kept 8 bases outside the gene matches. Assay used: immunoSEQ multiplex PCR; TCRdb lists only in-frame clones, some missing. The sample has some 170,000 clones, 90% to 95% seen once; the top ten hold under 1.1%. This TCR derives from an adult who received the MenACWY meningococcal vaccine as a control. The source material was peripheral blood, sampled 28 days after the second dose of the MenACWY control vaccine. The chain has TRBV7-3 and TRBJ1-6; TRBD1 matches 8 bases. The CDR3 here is CASSLDGQGRDSPLHF. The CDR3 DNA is TGTGCCAGCAGCTTAGATGGACAGGGTAGGGATTCACCCCTCCACTTT.